This T cell receptor beta chain originates from a study of patients and donors after allogeneic stem cell transplantation. One entry per CDR3 protein results from TCRdb running MiXCR on the RT-PCR reads. Here the sample spans roughly 960,000 distinct CDR3 sequences, roughly 18% being singletons. The V end was cut by 0 bases, the J end by 5 bases, with 11 bases between. Germline assignment: CDR1 LNHNV and CDR2 YYDKDF (reference sequence). The CDR3 is 15 amino acids. Input material: blood, either unsorted or a sorted T cell fraction (not recorded which). V usage is TRBV15 and J usage is TRBJ1-5, with D maybe TRBD1 (5 bases). The TCR was taken from a human donor who was either an allogeneic HSCT recipient or a stem cell or donor lymphocyte infusion donor (not recorded which). It is not recorded whose cells these are; they may come from a transplant donor. The CDR3 DNA follows: TGTGCCACCAGCAGAGATCAAGGCAGGGATCAGCCCCAGCATTTT. Encoded protein: CATSRDQGRDQPQHF.